A single sample gave rise to the 23 T cell receptor beta chains below, sequenced in a study of T cells expressing NK-cell markers. With the 5' RACE reads reprocessed, TCRdb shows one record per CDR3 protein and no DNA. The sample data list 350,000 to 450,000 distinct CDR3 sequences. The sample was blood T cells: a sorted CD56 or NKG2C T cell subset, CD4+ or CD8+ T cells, or bulk PBMC T cells (not recorded which). The origin of the receptors is a man aged 18 to 69 in good health.

The rearrangement uses TRBV7-6 and TRBJ2-1; TCRdb's D gene call, TRBD1, goes unchecked for lack of DNA. This CDR3 has 14 amino acids. Germline-derived CDR1 and CDR2 are SGHVS and FNYEAQ. This CDR3 is CASSRQGFHNEQFF.

This chain uses TRBV28 with TRBJ2-3; TCRdb's D gene call, TRBD1, goes unchecked for lack of DNA. This CDR3 is 14 amino acids long. The germline CDR1 and CDR2 sequences are MDHEN and SYDVKM. This chain's CDR3 is CASATGGHTDTQYF.

Here the CDR3 reads CASSDRGRSSYEQYF. The chain joins TRBV4-2 to TRBJ2-7; with no DNA, the TCRdb D assignment of TRBD1 cannot be verified. Germline V gene data show CDR1 as LGHNA and CDR2 as YNFKEQ. The length of the CDR3 is 15 residues.

The chain combines TRBV7-8 with TRBJ2-7. The CDR3 is 14 amino acids. Per germline, CDR1 SGHVS and CDR2 FQNEAQ. Here the CDR3 reads CASSVTELSYEQYF.

The chain joins TRBV20-1 to TRBJ2-3; no DNA is available, so the TRBD1 call from TCRdb remains unchecked. Germline lookup yields CDR1 DFQATT and CDR2 SNEGSKA (reference sequence). This CDR3 comprises 17 residues. The CDR3 here is CSATRGGLRGFTDTQYF.

J is TRBJ2-5 and V is TRBV11-2. CDR1 and CDR2 from the germline V gene are SGHAT and FQNNGV. There are 14 residues in the CDR3. Here the CDR3 reads CASSLGFQRETQYF.

The gene calls are TRBV29-1 and TRBJ1-1. This CDR3 contains 14 residues. CDR1 and CDR2 from the germline V gene are SQVTM and ANQGSEA. This CDR3 reads CSVGREQDNTEAFF.

J is TRBJ1-4 and V is TRBV20-1; the D call from TCRdb, TRBD1, cannot be confirmed without DNA. Per the germline V gene, CDR1 is DFQATT and CDR2 is SNEGSKA (reference sequence). The CDR3 consists of 12 residues. The CDR3 protein is CSRQGSDEKLFF.

The chain uses TRBV12-3 or TRBV12-4 and TRBJ2-7; TCRdb's assignment of TRBD1 cannot be checked, as there is no DNA. This CDR3 is built from 15 residues. The CDR3 spells CASSAPGGGAYEQYF.

The V and J genes are TRBV24-1 and TRBJ2-3; checking the TCRdb D call of TRBD1 is not possible without DNA. This CDR3 spans 16 amino acids. Germline CDR1 reads KGHDR; CDR2 reads SFDVKD. Here the CDR3 reads CATSDPGGWGTDTQYF.

The rearrangement links TRBV12-3 or TRBV12-4 to TRBJ2-1; TCRdb's D call, TRBD2, is unchecked because there is no DNA. The CDR3 is 15 amino acids. The CDR3 sequence is CASSLVGGVLNEQFF.

The genes are TRBV7-8 and TRBJ1-5; TCRdb's assignment of TRBD1 cannot be checked, as there is no DNA. CDR1 SGHVS and CDR2 FQNEAQ come from the germline V gene. The length of the CDR3 is 16 residues. CDR3 protein: CASSLDDRVLGQPQHF.

This chain uses TRBV5-1 with TRBJ2-7; the D call of TRBD1 rests on TCRdb alone, since no DNA is present to check it. The length of the CDR3 is 15 residues. Germline lookup yields CDR1 SGHRS and CDR2 YFSETQ. CDR3 loop: CASSMDRAVGYEQYF.

Here the CDR3 reads CASSPGGFPADTQYF. The rearrangement joins TRBV2 to TRBJ2-3; as DNA is missing, the TRBD1 call by TCRdb cannot be tested. The germline V gene has CDR1 SNHLY and CDR2 FYNNEI. The CDR3 runs 15 residues.

CDR3 region: CASSLERTGSTF. J is TRBJ1-2 and V is TRBV7-8; TCRdb returns TRBD1, unconfirmable since there is no DNA. Germline V gene data show CDR1 as SGHVS and CDR2 as FQNEAQ. The CDR3 covers 12 residues. Drawing the rest from reference TRBV7-8 and TRBJ1-2, the complete variable domain is GAGVSQSPRYKVAKRGQDVALRCDPISGHVSLFWYQQALGQGPEFLTYFQNEAQLDKSGLPSDRFFAERPEGSVSTLKIQRTQQEDSAVYLCASSLERTGSTFGSGTRLTVV.

The CDR3 is CASSLSPTYRVNMNTEAFF. The chain carries TRBV27 and TRBJ1-1; TCRdb returns TRBD1, unconfirmable since there is no DNA. The V gene's germline CDR1 is MNHEY and CDR2 SMNVEV (reference sequence). This CDR3 contains 19 residues.

The chain's CDR3 is CASSPPDWESSYNEQFF. The rearrangement links TRBV18 to TRBJ2-1. This CDR3 has 17 amino acids. Germline V gene lookup returns CDR1 KGHSH and CDR2 LQKENI. Variable domain in full (rest from reference TRBV18 and TRBJ2-1): NAGVMQNPRHLVRRRGQEARLRCSPMKGHSHVYWYRQLPEEGLKFMVYLQKENIIDESGMPKERFSAEFPKEGPSILRIQQVVRGDSAAYFCASSPPDWESSYNEQFFGPGTRLTVL.

This sequence joins TRBV6-1 and TRBJ2-1; TCRdb selects TRBD1, and the lack of DNA leaves this call unchecked. Germline V gives CDR1 MNHNS, CDR2 SASEGT. The CDR3 is made up of 16 amino acids. CDR3 sequence: CASNIRSGQGVNEQFF.

The V call is TRBV7-2, the J call TRBJ1-2. The CDR3 has 14 residues. Germline V gene sequence: CDR1 SGHTA, CDR2 FQGNSA. The CDR3 loop reads CASSLNTMNYGYTF.

The chain has TRBV7-6 and TRBJ1-5; as DNA is missing, the TRBD1 call by TCRdb cannot be tested. The CDR3 covers 21 residues. The germline CDR1 and CDR2 sequences are SGHVS and FNYEAQ. The CDR3 loop is CASSPRGRGSLLSFSNQPQHF.

The chain has TRBV7-2 and TRBJ2-1; TCRdb proposes TRBD2, but this gene call is untestable without DNA. The CDR3 consists of 16 residues. The V gene's germline CDR1 is SGHTA and CDR2 FQGNSA. CDR3 in amino acids: CASSLERAGGNNEQFF.

The chain employs TRBV9 and TRBJ2-1; TCRdb designates TRBD2, a call that cannot be tested without DNA. CDR3 size: 14 residues. Germline-derived CDR1 and CDR2 are SGDLS and YYNGEE. CDR3 loop: CASSVGAGLVKQFF.

This chain connects TRBV7-2 to TRBJ2-7; TCRdb lists TRBD2, though no DNA is available to test this call. There are 15 residues in the CDR3. Germline-derived CDR1 and CDR2 are SGHTA and FQGNSA. The CDR3: CASRSIAGGEYEQYF.